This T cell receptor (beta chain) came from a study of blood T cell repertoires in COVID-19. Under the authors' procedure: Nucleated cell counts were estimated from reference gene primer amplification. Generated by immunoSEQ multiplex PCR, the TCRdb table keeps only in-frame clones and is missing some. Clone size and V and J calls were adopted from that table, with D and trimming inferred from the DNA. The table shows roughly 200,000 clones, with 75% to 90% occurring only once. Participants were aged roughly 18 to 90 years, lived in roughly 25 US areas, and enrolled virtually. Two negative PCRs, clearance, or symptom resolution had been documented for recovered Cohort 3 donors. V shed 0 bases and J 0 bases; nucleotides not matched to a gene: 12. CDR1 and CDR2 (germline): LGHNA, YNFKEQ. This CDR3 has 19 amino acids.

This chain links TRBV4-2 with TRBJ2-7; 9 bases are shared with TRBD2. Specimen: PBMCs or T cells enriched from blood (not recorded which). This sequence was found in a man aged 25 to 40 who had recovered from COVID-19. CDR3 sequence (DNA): TGTGCCAGCAGCCAAGATATTAGGGCTAGCGGGGAAAGCTCCTACGAGCAGTACTTC. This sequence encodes CASSQDIRASGESSYEQYF.